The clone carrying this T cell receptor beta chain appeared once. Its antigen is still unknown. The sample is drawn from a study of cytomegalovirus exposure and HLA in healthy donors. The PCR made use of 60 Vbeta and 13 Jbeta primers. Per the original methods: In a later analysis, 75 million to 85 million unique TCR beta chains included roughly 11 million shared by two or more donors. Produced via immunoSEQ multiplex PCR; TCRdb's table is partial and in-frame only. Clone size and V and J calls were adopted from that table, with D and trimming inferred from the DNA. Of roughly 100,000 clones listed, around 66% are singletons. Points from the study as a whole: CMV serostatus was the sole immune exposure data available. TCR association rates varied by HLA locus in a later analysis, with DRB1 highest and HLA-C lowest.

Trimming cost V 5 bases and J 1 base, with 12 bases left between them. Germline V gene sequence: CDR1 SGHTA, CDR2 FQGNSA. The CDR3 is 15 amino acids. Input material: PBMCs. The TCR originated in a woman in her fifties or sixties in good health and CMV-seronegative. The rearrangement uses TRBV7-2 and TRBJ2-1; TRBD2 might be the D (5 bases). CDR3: CASSATSLSYNEQFF. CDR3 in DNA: TGTGCCAGCAGCGCCACTAGTTTATCCTACAATGAGCAGTTCTTC.